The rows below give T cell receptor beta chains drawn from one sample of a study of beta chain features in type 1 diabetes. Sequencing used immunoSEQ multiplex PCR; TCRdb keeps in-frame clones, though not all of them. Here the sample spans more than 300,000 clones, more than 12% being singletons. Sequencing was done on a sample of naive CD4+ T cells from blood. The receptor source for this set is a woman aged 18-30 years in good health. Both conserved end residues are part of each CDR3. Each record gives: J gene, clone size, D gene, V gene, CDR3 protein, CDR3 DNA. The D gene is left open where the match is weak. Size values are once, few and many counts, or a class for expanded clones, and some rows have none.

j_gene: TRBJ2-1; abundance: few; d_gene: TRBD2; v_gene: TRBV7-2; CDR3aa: CASSLSGSSYNEQFF; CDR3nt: TGTGCCAGCAGCTTAAGCGGGAGCTCCTACAATGAGCAGTTCTTC
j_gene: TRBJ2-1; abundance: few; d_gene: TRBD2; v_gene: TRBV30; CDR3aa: CAWRSGGAGEQFF; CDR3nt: TGTGCCTGGAGATCCGGGGGGGCGGGAGAGCAGTTCTTC
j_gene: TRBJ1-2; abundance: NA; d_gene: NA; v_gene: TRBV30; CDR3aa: CAFRFRGRAGGYTF; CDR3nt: TGTGCCTTCCGCTTTCGAGGAAGGGCGGGTGGCTACACCTTC
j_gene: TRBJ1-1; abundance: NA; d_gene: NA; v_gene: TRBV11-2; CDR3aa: CASSFGGPGVMNTEAFF; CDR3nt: TGTGCCAGCAGCTTTGGCGGGCCAGGGGTAATGAACACTGAAGCTTTCTTT
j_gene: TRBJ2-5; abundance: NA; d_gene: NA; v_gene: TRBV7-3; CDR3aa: CASSLAGLNQETQYF; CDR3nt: TGTGCCAGCAGCTTAGCGGGCCTCAACCAAGAGACCCAGTACTTC
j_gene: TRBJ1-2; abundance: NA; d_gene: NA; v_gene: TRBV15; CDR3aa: CATSRDEGGYGYTF; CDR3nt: TGTGCCACCAGCAGAGATGAGGGAGGCTATGGCTACACCTTC
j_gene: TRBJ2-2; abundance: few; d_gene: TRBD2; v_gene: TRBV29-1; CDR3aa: CSVRLAGENLDTGELFF; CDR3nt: TGCAGCGTTCGACTAGCGGGAGAAAATCTCGACACCGGGGAGCTGTTTTTT
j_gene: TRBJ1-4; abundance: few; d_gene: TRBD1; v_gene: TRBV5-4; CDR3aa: CASSLGQGREKLFF; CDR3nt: TGTGCCAGCAGCTTGGGACAGGGACGGGAAAAACTGTTTTTT
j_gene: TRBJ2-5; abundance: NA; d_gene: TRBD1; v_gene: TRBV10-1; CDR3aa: CASSEGQGGETQYF; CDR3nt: TGCGCCAGCAGCGAGGGACAGGGGGGGGAGACCCAGTACTTC
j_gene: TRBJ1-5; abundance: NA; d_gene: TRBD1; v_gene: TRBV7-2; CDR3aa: CASGPGGANQPQHF; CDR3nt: TGTGCCAGCGGTCCAGGGGGCGCAAATCAGCCCCAGCATTTT
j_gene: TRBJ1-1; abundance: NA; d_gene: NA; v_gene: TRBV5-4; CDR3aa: CASSLGHSLNTEAFF; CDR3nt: TGTGCCAGCAGCTTGGGACACTCCCTGAACACTGAAGCTTTCTTT
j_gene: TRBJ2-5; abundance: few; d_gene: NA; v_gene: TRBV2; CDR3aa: CASSERAGKVETQYF; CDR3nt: TGTGCCAGCAGTGAGAGGGCGGGAAAGGTAGAGACCCAGTACTTC
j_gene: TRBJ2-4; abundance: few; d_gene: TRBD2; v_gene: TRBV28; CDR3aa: CASSLALAGLIQYF; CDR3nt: TGTGCCAGCAGTTTGGCTCTAGCGGGGCTCATTCAGTACTTC
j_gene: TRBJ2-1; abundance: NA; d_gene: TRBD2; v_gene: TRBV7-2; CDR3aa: CASSWTSGRVHEQFF; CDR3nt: TGTGCCAGCAGCTGGACTAGCGGGAGGGTTCATGAGCAGTTCTTC
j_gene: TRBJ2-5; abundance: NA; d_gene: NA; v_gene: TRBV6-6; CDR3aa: CAISGAAGRETQYF; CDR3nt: TGTGCCATTTCAGGGGCGGCCGGGCGGGAGACCCAGTACTTC
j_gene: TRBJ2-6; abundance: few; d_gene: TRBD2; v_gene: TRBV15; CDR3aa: CATSRDRGESSGANVLTF; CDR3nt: TGTGCCACCAGCAGAGACCGGGGGGAGAGCTCTGGGGCCAACGTCCTGACTTTC
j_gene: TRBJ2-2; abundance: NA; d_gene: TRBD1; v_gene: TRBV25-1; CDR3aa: CASRKSGTGGPGELFF; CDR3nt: TGTGCCAGCAGAAAGAGCGGGACAGGGGGTCCCGGGGAGCTGTTTTTT
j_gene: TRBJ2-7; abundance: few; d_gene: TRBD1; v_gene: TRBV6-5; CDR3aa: CATALDRAYEQYF; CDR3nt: TGTGCCACCGCTTTGGACAGGGCCTACGAGCAGTACTTC
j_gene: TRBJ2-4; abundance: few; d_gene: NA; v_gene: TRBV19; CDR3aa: CASSISAGENIQYF; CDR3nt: TGTGCCAGTAGTATCTCGGCAGGGGAGAACATTCAGTACTTC
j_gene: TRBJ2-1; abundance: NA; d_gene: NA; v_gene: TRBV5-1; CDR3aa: CASSLLAGANNEQFF; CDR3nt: TGCGCCAGCAGCTTGTTGGCGGGGGCGAACAATGAGCAGTTCTTC
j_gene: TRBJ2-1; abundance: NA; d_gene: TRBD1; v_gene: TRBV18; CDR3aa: CASSPGQGTYNEQFF; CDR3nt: TGTGCCAGCTCACCGGGACAGGGGACCTACAATGAGCAGTTCTTC
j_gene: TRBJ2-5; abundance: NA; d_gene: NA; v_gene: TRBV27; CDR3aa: CASSLSRVEVTQYF; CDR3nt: TGTGCCAGCAGTTTATCGAGGGTGGAGGTGACCCAGTACTTC
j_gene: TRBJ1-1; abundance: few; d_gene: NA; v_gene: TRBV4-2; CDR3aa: CASSQDPAGRIAEAFF; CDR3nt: TGTGCCAGCAGCCAAGATCCCGCGGGGAGGATCGCTGAAGCTTTCTTT
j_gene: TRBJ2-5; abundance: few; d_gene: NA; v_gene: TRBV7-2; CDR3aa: CASSLDNREWETQYF; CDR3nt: TGTGCCAGCAGCTTAGATAACAGGGAATGGGAGACCCAGTACTTC
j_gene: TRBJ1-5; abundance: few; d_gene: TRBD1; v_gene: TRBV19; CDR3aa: CASRDRDHSNQPQHF; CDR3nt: TGTGCCAGTAGGGACAGGGATCATAGCAATCAGCCCCAGCATTTT
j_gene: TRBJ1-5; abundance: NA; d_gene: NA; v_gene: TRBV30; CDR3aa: CAWSGADSNQPQHF; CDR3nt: TGTGCCTGGAGTGGGGCAGATAGCAATCAGCCCCAGCATTTT
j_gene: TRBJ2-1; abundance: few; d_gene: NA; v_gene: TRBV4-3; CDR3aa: CASSQDNFYNEQFF; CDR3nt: TGCGCCAGCAGCCAAGATAACTTCTACAATGAGCAGTTCTTC
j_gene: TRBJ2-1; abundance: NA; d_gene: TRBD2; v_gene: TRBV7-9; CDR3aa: CASSRPSGSSYNEQFF; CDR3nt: TGTGCCAGCAGCCGTCCTAGCGGTAGCTCCTACAATGAGCAGTTCTTC
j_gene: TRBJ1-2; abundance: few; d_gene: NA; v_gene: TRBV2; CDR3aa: CASSADRYYGYTF; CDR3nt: TGTGCCAGCAGTGCGGACAGATACTATGGCTACACCTTC
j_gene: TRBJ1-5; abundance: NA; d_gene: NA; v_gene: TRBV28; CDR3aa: CASSYRSQPQHF; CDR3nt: TGTGCCAGCAGTTACAGGAGTCAGCCCCAGCATTTT
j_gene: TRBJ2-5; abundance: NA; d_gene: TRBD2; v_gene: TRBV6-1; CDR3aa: CASSGGRSYQETQYF; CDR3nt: TGTGCCAGCAGTGGCGGGAGGTCGTACCAAGAGACCCAGTACTTC
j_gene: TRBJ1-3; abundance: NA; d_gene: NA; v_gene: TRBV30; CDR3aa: CAWSVGRALVGNTIYF; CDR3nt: TGTGCCTGGAGTGTCGGCAGGGCGCTGGTTGGAAACACCATATATTTT
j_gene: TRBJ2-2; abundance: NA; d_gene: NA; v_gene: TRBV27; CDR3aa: CATSPGSPTGELFF; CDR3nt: TGTGCCACCAGCCCCGGGTCTCCCACCGGGGAGCTGTTTTTT
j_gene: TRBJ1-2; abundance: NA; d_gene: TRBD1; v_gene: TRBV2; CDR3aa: CASGSTGGASGYTF; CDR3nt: TGTGCCAGCGGAAGTACAGGGGGCGCATCTGGCTACACCTTC
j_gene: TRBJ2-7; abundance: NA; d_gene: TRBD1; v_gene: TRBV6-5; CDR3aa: CASSAGTADYEQYF; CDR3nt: TGTGCCAGCAGTGCCGGGACAGCGGACTACGAGCAGTACTTC
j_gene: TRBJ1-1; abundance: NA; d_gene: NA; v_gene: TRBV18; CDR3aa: CASSQGRNTEAFF; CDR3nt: TGTGCCAGCTCCCAGGGGAGGAACACTGAAGCTTTCTTT
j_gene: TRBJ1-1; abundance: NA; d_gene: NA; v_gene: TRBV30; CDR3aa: CAWSSGSPNTEAFF; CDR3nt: TGTGCCTGGAGTTCGGGTTCTCCGAACACTGAAGCTTTCTTT
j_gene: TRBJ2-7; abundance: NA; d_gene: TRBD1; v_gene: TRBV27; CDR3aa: CASSLRETGVSEQYF; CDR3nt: TGTGCCAGCAGTTTAAGAGAGACAGGGGTCTCCGAGCAGTACTTC
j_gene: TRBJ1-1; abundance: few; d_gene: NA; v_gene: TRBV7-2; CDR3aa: CASSLSGWATEAFF; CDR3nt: TGTGCCAGCAGCTTATCAGGTTGGGCCACTGAAGCTTTCTTT
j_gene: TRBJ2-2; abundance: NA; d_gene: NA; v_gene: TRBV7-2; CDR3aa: CASSPNTGELFF; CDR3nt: TGTGCCAGCAGCCCAAACACCGGGGAGCTGTTTTTT
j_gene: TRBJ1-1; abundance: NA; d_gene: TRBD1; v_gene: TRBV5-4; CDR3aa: CASSRGTGVNTEAFF; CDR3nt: TGTGCCAGCAGCCGAGGGACAGGGGTGAACACTGAAGCTTTCTTT
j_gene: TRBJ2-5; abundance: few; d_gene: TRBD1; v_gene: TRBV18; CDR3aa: CASSTKDRALGTQYF; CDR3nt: TGTGCCAGCTCGACGAAGGACAGGGCGCTAGGGACCCAGTACTTC
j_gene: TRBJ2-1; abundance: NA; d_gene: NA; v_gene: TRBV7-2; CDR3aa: CASSTGYNEQFF; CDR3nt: TGTGCCAGCAGCACAGGGTACAATGAGCAGTTCTTC
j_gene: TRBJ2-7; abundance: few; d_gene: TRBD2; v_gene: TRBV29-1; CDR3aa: CSVEVNSGISYEQYF; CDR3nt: TGCAGCGTTGAAGTCAATAGCGGGATATCCTACGAGCAGTACTTC
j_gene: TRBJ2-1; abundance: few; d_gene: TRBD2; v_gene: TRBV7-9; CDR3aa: CASLPSGNPHNEQFF; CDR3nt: TGTGCCTCCCTCCCTAGCGGGAATCCCCACAATGAGCAGTTCTTC
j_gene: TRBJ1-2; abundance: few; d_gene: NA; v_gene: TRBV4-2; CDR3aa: CASSQDGGQANYGYTF; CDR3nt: TGTGCCAGCAGCCAAGATGGTGGACAAGCCAACTATGGCTACACCTTC
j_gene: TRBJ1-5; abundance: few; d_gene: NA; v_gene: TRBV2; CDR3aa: CASSANGNSNQPQHF; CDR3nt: TGTGCCAGCAGTGCTAACGGTAATAGCAATCAGCCCCAGCATTTT
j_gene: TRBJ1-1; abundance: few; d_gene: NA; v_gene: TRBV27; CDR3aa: CASSYGQLLTEAFF; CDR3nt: TGTGCCAGCAGCTACGGACAGCTCTTAACTGAAGCTTTCTTT
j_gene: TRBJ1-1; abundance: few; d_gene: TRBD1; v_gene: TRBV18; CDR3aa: CASSRDRTEAFF; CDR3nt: TGTGCCAGCTCACGGGACAGGACTGAAGCTTTCTTT
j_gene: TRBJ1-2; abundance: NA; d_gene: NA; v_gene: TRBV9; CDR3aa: CASSVAGAYGYTF; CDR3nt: TGTGCCAGCAGCGTAGCCGGAGCCTATGGCTACACCTTC
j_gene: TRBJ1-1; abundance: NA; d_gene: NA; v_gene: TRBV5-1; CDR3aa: CASSLEGRANTEAFF; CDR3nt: TGCGCCAGCAGCTTGGAGGGCAGGGCGAACACTGAAGCTTTCTTT
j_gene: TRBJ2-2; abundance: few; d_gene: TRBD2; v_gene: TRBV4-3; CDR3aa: CASKVAGGPTGELFF; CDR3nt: TGCGCCAGCAAAGTAGCGGGAGGGCCGACCGGGGAGCTGTTTTTT
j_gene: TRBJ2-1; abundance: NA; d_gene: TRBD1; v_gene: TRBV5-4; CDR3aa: CASSNRDRAYNEQFF; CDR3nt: TGTGCCAGCAGCAACCGGGACAGAGCCTACAATGAGCAGTTCTTC
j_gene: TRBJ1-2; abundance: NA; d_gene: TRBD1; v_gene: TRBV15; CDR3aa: CATSRPDRGPGKGYTF; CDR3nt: TGTGCCACCAGCAGACCGGACAGGGGCCCCGGGAAAGGCTACACCTTC
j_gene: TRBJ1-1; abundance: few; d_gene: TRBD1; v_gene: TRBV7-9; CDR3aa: CASSHKGQGAEAFF; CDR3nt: TGTGCCAGCAGCCATAAAGGACAGGGCGCTGAAGCTTTCTTT
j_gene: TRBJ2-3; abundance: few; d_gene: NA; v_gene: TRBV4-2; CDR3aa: CASSPLLGGKLTDTQYF; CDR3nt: TGTGCCAGCAGCCCCCTTCTTGGGGGCAAACTTACAGATACGCAGTATTTT